Following are 9 T cell receptor beta chains from one sample sequenced in a study of CD8+ T cells in alopecia areata. Described treatment: oral pan-JAK inhibitor, 5-10 mg twice daily. RNA was isolated and reverse transcribed to cDNA, the sequencing template. Using immunoSEQ multiplex PCR, the repertoire was profiled, and TCRdb retains in-frame clones only, with some absent. The profile covers approximately 150,000 clones, with approximately 57% appearing a single time and over 12% taken by the ten largest. Sequencing was performed on CD4+ T cells sorted from blood, taken at week 24, from a patient treated with tofacitinib. These TCRs come from a human donor with alopecia areata.

The V and J genes are TRBV11-2 and TRBJ2-7; 7 bases align to TRBD2. Germline V gene sequence: CDR1 SGHAT, CDR2 FQNNGV. The CDR3 spans 14 residues. With 7 bases clipped from V and 7 bases from J, the junction kept 13 bases outside the gene matches. This chain's CDR3 is CASIPMGGVGEQYF. The CDR3 nucleotides are TGTGCCAGCATCCCGATGGGAGGGGTCGGGGAGCAGTACTTC.

As concerns this clone: The limits of the CDR3 on the DNA are not certain, so only TCRdb's listed CDR3 is given. This chain joins TRBV5-1 and TRBJ1-6. The CDR3 is 17 amino acids in total, end residues counted. The germline CDR1 and CDR2 sequences are SGHRS and YFSETQ. CDR3 protein: CASKFGPGPAVNSPLHF.

The V call is TRBV25-1, the J call TRBJ2-3, with 9 bases lining up with TRBD2. V was pared by 3 bases and J by 4 bases, with 8 bases of the junction left unmatched. Germline V lookup: CDR1 MGHDK, CDR2 SYGVNS. The CDR3 spans 16 residues. CDR3 nucleotide sequence: TGTGCCAGCAGTGACTTCAAGCGGGGGGAGGCAGATACGCAGTATTTT. Protein sequence: CASSDFKRGEADTQYF.

The chain couples TRBV25-1 to TRBJ2-3; the D call may be TRBD1 or TRBD2 (5 bases each). Germline CDR1 MGHDK, CDR2 SYGVNS. This CDR3 has 12 amino acids. The V end lost 5 bases, the J end lost 4 bases, and 7 bases lay between the germline ends. CDR3 sequence: CASSLGADTQYF. Here the CDR3 DNA reads TGTGCCAGCAGTCTGGGGGCAGATACGCAGTATTTT.

CDR3 in amino acids: CASRPTGAGNTIYF. The CDR3 nucleotides are TGTGCCAGCAGACCGACAGGGGCTGGAAACACCATATATTTT. The V and J genes are TRBV27 and TRBJ1-3, with TRBD1 identical over 8 bases. Trimming took 6 bases from V and 2 from J; bases not matched to a gene: 3. Germline V lookup: CDR1 MNHEY, CDR2 SMNVEV (reference sequence). The CDR3 extends over 14 amino acids.

V and J are TRBV5-1 and TRBJ2-7; 14 nucleotides match TRBD2. CDR1 is SGHRS, CDR2 YFSETQ, per germline. The CDR3 length is 17 residues. Losses at the gene ends were 4 bases for V and 0 bases for J; bases not matched to a gene: 6. For the CDR3, the DNA is TGCGCCAGCAGCCCGGGACTAGCGGGGGAGAACTCCTACGAGCAGTACTTC. Protein product: CASSPGLAGENSYEQYF. Together with reference TRBV5-1 and TRBJ2-7, the CDR3 gives the full variable domain: KAGVTQTPRYLIKTRGQQVTLSCSPISGHRSVSWYQQTPGQGLQFLFEYFSETQRNKGNFPGRFSGRQFSNSRSEMNVSTLELGDSALYLCASSPGLAGENSYEQYFGPGTRLTVT.

V gene TRBV30 combines with J gene TRBJ1-1; D may be TRBD1 (5 bases). The CDR3 loop spans 13 amino acids. With 3 bases removed from V and 10 bases from J, the gap between germline ends came to 18 bases. CDR1 is GTSNPN and CDR2 is SVGIG in the germline V gene (reference sequence). The CDR3 loop reads CAWSPRGGVRAFF. The DNA of the CDR3 is TGTGCCTGGAGCCCCCGAGGAGGGGTAAGAGCTTTCTTT.

This clone appeared a few times. The rearrangement uses TRBV29-1 and TRBJ2-3, with D perhaps TRBD1 (6 bases). CDR3 length: 13 residues. The V and J ends lost 7 bases and 0 bases respectively, with 11 bases between them. CDR1 is SQVTM and CDR2 is ANQGSEA in the germline V gene. CDR3 nucleotides: TGCAGCGCAAGGGACACAAGCACAGATACGCAGTATTTT. Translating it yields CSARDTSTDTQYF.

The rearrangement joins TRBV9 to TRBJ2-2; D is perhaps TRBD1 or TRBD2 (5 bases each). This CDR3 is 14 amino acids long. Germline CDR1 SGDLS, CDR2 YYNGEE. Trimming removed 0 bases at V and 4 bases at J, with 7 bases between. The CDR3 DNA reads TGTGCCAGCAGCGTAGAGGGGAGCACCGGGGAGCTGTTTTTT. It translates to CASSVEGSTGELFF. The full variable domain, with the rest looked up from reference TRBV9 and TRBJ2-2, is DSGVTQTPKHLITATGQRVTLRCSPRSGDLSVYWYQQSLDQGLQFLIQYYNGEERAKGNILERFSAQQFPDLHSELNLSSLELGDSALYFCASSVEGSTGELFFGEGSRLTVL.